This entry lists 19 T cell receptor beta chains sequenced from one sample in a study of shared clonotypes between healthy human individuals. The assay was immunoSEQ multiplex PCR, and TCRdb's table has in-frame clones only and misses some. The data show fewer than 1.8 million clones, around 98.5% seen once. The specimen was naive CD4+ T cells sorted from blood. Subset of the sample: CD45RA+ positively selected. These receptors came from a man aged 25-45 years in good health.

This clone appeared once. The chain recombines TRBV5-6 with TRBJ2-7, with 7 bases aligning to TRBD2. The V and J ends lost 5 bases and 1 base, in that order; junction bases with no gene match: 9. The germline V gene has CDR1 SGHDT and CDR2 YYEEEE. The CDR3 loop spans 15 amino acids. The CDR3 nucleotides read TGTGCCAGCAGAGCGGCCAGCGGGGTTTCCTACGAGCAGTACTTC. It is translated as CASRAASGVSYEQYF. The full variable domain, with the rest looked up from reference TRBV5-6 and TRBJ2-7, is DAGVTQSPTHLIKTRGQQVTLRCSPKSGHDTVSWYQQALGQGPQFIFQYYEEEERQRGNFPDRFSGHQFPNYSSELNVNALLLGDSALYLCASRAASGVSYEQYFGPGTRLTVT.

The chain employs TRBV18 and TRBJ1-2; unclear D gene. The CDR3 is 13 amino acids. With 6 bases removed from V and 6 bases from J, the gap between germline ends came to 14 bases. The germline gives CDR1 KGHSH, CDR2 LQKENI. The DNA of the CDR3 is TGTGCCAGCTCCCCCGGGCGTAAAGATGGCTACACCTTC. It yields the protein CASSPGRKDGYTF.

The J gene is TRBJ2-1, the V gene TRBV7-9; the match to TRBD1 covers 7 bases. With V trimmed by 4 bases and J by 4 bases, 10 bases remained unmatched. This CDR3 is built from 16 residues. Germline V gives CDR1 SEHNR, CDR2 FQNEAQ (reference sequence). This chain's CDR3 is CASSSRIGQVYNEQFF. CDR3 nucleotides: TGTGCCAGCAGCTCTCGGATTGGACAGGTTTACAATGAGCAGTTCTTC. The entire variable domain, with the rest obtained from reference TRBV7-9 and TRBJ2-1, is as follows: DTGVSQNPRHKITKRGQNVTFRCDPISEHNRLYWYRQTLGQGPEFLTYFQNEAQLEKSRLLSDRFSAERPKGSFSTLEIQRTEQGDSAMYLCASSSRIGQVYNEQFFGPGTRLTVL.

The rearrangement links TRBV7-2 to TRBJ2-1; D is unclear. Germline V gene lookup returns CDR1 SGHTA and CDR2 FQGNSA. The CDR3 has 12 amino acids. V lost 5 bases and J lost 10, with 12 bases in between. The chain's CDR3 is CASSRSLLEQFF. CDR3 DNA: TGTGCCAGCAGCCGCTCTCTGCTAGAGCAGTTCTTC.

The CDR3 protein is CASKSSGRFPEQYF. DNA for the CDR3: TGCGCCAGCAAATCTAGCGGGAGGTTTCCCGAGCAGTACTTC. This rearrangement joins TRBV10-2 to TRBJ2-7; 11 bases fit TRBD2. The germline V gene has CDR1 WSHSY and CDR2 SAAADI. V trimming: 7 bases; J trimming: 6 bases; junction bases outside the gene matches: 8. The CDR3 is made up of 14 amino acids.

For the CDR3, the DNA is TGTGCCAACCCGGACAGGGTCAATCAGCCCCAGCATTTT. Its protein is CANPDRVNQPQHF. The J gene is TRBJ1-5, the V gene TRBV6-4; 8 bases map to TRBD1. This CDR3 region has 13 residues. Germline V lookup: CDR1 MRHNA, CDR2 SNTAGT. V dropped 10 bases and J dropped 3; count of bases not matched to a gene: 5.

This clone was observed a handful of times. The chain employs TRBV7-2 and TRBJ2-3; D possibly corresponds to TRBD2 (6 bases). Germline V CDR1 and CDR2: SGHTA, FQGNSA. The CDR3 totals 15 residues. Trimming removed 5 bases from V and 11 bases from J, with 23 bases in between. As DNA, the CDR3 is TGTGCCAGCAGCCGTGGGGGGAACAGCGCACTGGGGCAGTATTTT. Residues: CASSRGGNSALGQYF.

This clone is a singleton in its sample. The gene calls are TRBV6-4 and TRBJ2-3; D is uncertain. This CDR3 is built from 11 residues. Germline CDR1 MRHNA, CDR2 SNTAGT. The germline V and J ends were trimmed by 8 bases and 2 bases, with 5 bases remaining between them. This CDR3 reads CASGNTDTQYF. The CDR3 region has the DNA TGTGCCAGCGGCAACACAGATACGCAGTATTTT.

The J gene is TRBJ2-7, the V gene TRBV2, with D possibly TRBD2 on 6 matching bases. Trimming took off 3 bases at V and 0 bases at J, with 9 bases between the two ends. Germline values: CDR1 SNHLY, CDR2 FYNNEI. The CDR3 has 14 amino acids. Written as DNA, the CDR3 is TGTGCCAGCAGTGATAGCGGCATCTCCTACGAGCAGTACTTC. It specifies CASSDSGISYEQYF.

The V call is TRBV18, the J call TRBJ2-5; D remains unclear. This CDR3 contains 14 residues. With 2 bases removed from V and 4 bases from J, the gap between germline ends came to 11 bases. Germline-derived CDR1 and CDR2 are KGHSH and LQKENI. The CDR3 region has the DNA TGTGCCAGCTCACCATTAGGCAATCTAGAGACCCAGTACTTC. Its protein product is CASSPLGNLETQYF.

This chain joins TRBV6-1 and TRBJ2-1, with 9 positions matching TRBD2. V lost 0 bases to trimming and J lost 4 bases; unmatched junction nucleotides: 7. Germline V CDR1 and CDR2: MNHNS, SASEGT. The CDR3 is 17 residues long. CDR3 bases: TGTGCCAGCAGTGAAGCGTTTGGCGGGAGGGGATACAATGAGCAGTTCTTC. Protein sequence: CASSEAFGGRGYNEQFF.

This clone was seen once. The V call is TRBV13, the J call TRBJ2-7; D not certain. Germline V gene lookup returns CDR1 PRHDT and CDR2 FYEKMQ (reference sequence). Trimming left V 2 bases short and J 1 base short, with 15 bases between. The CDR3 sequence is 16 residues long. The CDR3 nucleotides read TGTGCCAGCAGCTTATGGGCGTCTCTCGGGTCCTACGAGCAGTACTTC. It is translated as CASSLWASLGSYEQYF.

The chain has TRBV4-3 and TRBJ2-1; 7 bases map to TRBD2. The CDR3 sequence is 15 residues long. Germline values: CDR1 LGHNA, CDR2 YSLEER. J gave up 9 bases and V 4 bases, and 12 bases lay outside the gene matches. The CDR3: CASSPPGGRATEQFF. CDR3 nucleotide sequence: TGCGCCAGCAGCCCCCCCGGAGGGAGGGCCACTGAGCAGTTCTTC.

On this clone: Other DNA sequences within the sample encode an identical CDR3. The rearrangement uses TRBV19 and TRBJ1-5; 9 bases are a match to TRBD1. CDR3 length: 15 amino acids. V shed 5 bases, J shed 1 base, and the junction held 3 bases outside the gene matches. CDR1 is LNHDA and CDR2 is SQIVND in the germline V gene (reference sequence). The CDR3 DNA sequence: TGTGCCAGTAGTGTCGACAGGGGGAGCAATCAGCCCCAGCATTTT. It is translated as CASSVDRGSNQPQHF.

The V and J genes are TRBV18 and TRBJ2-2; D is unclear. The ends were cut back, 3 bases at V and 4 bases at J, with 9 bases in the middle. This CDR3 has 14 residues. CDR1 is KGHSH and CDR2 is LQKENI in the germline V gene. CDR3: CASSPRPTTGELFF. The CDR3 DNA reads as TGTGCCAGCTCACCGCGCCCAACCACCGGGGAGCTGTTTTTT.

This clone was observed a single time. The chain couples TRBV7-6 to TRBJ1-5; no definite D call. The CDR3 is 12 amino acids. Trimming cost V 4 bases and J 3 bases, with 4 bases left between them. Germline V gene data show CDR1 as SGHVS and CDR2 as FNYEAQ. CDR3 loop: CASSYNNQPQHF. Here the CDR3 DNA reads TGTGCCAGCAGCTACAACAATCAGCCCCAGCATTTT.

The chain links TRBV6-1 to TRBJ2-6; the D is unclear. This CDR3 region has 14 residues. V lost 7 bases and J 0 bases, leaving 7 bases between the germline ends. Germline lookup yields CDR1 MNHNS and CDR2 SASEGT. This chain's CDR3 is CASMTDSGANVLTF. The CDR3 DNA is TGTGCCAGCATGACGGACTCTGGGGCCAACGTCCTGACTTTC.

This chain links TRBV5-1 with TRBJ2-1; TRBD2 matches at 9 bases. V lost 2 bases to trimming and J lost 0 bases; unmatched junction nucleotides: 6. The CDR3 has 17 residues. In germline, CDR1 is SGHRS, CDR2 YFSETQ. CDR3 bases: TGCGCCAGCAGCTTTTCGAGTAGCGGGAGCTCCTACAATGAGCAGTTCTTC. This translates into CASSFSSSGSSYNEQFF.

The genes are TRBV2 and TRBJ2-1, with D unclear. CDR3 length equals 14 residues. Germline V gene sequence: CDR1 SNHLY, CDR2 FYNNEI. V was cut by 6 bases and J by 10 bases, with 19 bases left in between. CDR3 in DNA: TGTGCCAGCAGCAGAGACTTGATGGGATACGAGCAGTTCTTC. Its protein product is CASSRDLMGYEQFF.